These 5 T cell receptor beta chains were sequenced from one sample in a study of cytomegalovirus exposure and HLA in healthy donors. PCR employed 60 Vbeta and 13 Jbeta primers. This table comes from immunoSEQ multiplex PCR, and its TCRdb copy is limited to in-frame clones, with some not included. The table includes 100,000 or so clones, around three quarters detected once. Sequencing input: PBMCs. The receptors shown here come from a woman aged 50 to 60 in good health and CMV-seropositive.

This chain joins TRBV5-4 and TRBJ2-2; 7 bases line up with TRBD1. The CDR3 has 15 residues. From germline, CDR1 is SGHNT and CDR2 YYREEE (reference sequence). Trimming removed 3 bases from V and 0 bases from J; junction bases left unmatched: 2. In DNA form, the CDR3 reads TGTGCCAGCAGCTACGGGACAGCGAACACCGGGGAGCTGTTTTTT. Protein sequence: CASSYGTANTGELFF.

The chain couples TRBV7-2 to TRBJ1-5, with D unclear. From germline, CDR1 is SGHTA and CDR2 FQGNSA. Trimming cost V 5 bases and J 0 bases, with 14 bases left between them. This CDR3 spans 16 amino acids. As DNA, the CDR3 is TGTGCCAGCAGCCCGAACGGCTTAGCTAGCAATCAGCCCCAGCATTTT. Amino acid sequence: CASSPNGLASNQPQHF.

The chain employs TRBV7-9 and TRBJ1-4, with 9 positions matching TRBD1. The junction had 5 bases not matched to a gene; V was cut back by 5 bases and J by 10 bases. CDR3 length equals 13 residues. Per germline, CDR1 SEHNR and CDR2 FQNEAQ (reference sequence). The CDR3 loop reads CASSGDRVGKLFF. The CDR3 bases are TGTGCCAGCAGCGGGGACAGGGTTGGAAAACTGTTTTTT.

The chain joins TRBV11-2 to TRBJ2-1; 8 nucleotides match TRBD2. The CDR3 length is 16 residues. The trim removed 1 base at V and 10 bases at J, leaving 12 bases unmatched. CDR1 is SGHAT and CDR2 is FQNNGV in the germline V gene. This CDR3 reads CASSLALAGGPLEQFF. CDR3 sequence (DNA): TGTGCCAGCAGCTTAGCTCTGGCGGGGGGACCCTTAGAGCAGTTCTTC.

The chain couples TRBV15 to TRBJ1-1, with D uncertain. Germline assignment: CDR1 LNHNV and CDR2 YYDKDF (reference sequence). The CDR3 runs 13 residues. V was clipped by 0 bases and J by 11 bases, with 13 bases between them. The CDR3 loop reads CATSREGGGSAFF. As DNA, the CDR3 is TGTGCCACCAGCAGAGAGGGAGGTGGCTCTGCTTTCTTT.